Described below is a single T cell receptor (beta chain) sequence and its context. The record originates from a study of patients and donors after allogeneic stem cell transplantation. V lost 3 bases, J lost 3 bases, and 7 bases stayed unmatched. Germline-derived CDR1 and CDR2 are ENHRY and SYGVKD. This CDR3 has 16 amino acids. TCRdb re-called the RT-PCR reads with MiXCR, one entry per CDR3 protein. The data show fewer than 250,000 distinct CDR3 sequences, around an eighth seen once. The chain links TRBV10-3 to TRBJ2-3; 9 bases line up with TRBD2. The sequence was collected from a human donor who was either an allogeneic HSCT recipient or a stem cell or donor lymphocyte infusion donor (not recorded which). It is not recorded whose cells these are; they may come from a transplant donor. Sample: blood, either unsorted or a sorted T cell fraction (not recorded which). This chain's CDR3 is CAISDPHLAGTDTQYF. CDR3 sequence (DNA): TGTGCCATCAGTGACCCCCATCTAGCGGGGACAGATACGCAGTATTTT.